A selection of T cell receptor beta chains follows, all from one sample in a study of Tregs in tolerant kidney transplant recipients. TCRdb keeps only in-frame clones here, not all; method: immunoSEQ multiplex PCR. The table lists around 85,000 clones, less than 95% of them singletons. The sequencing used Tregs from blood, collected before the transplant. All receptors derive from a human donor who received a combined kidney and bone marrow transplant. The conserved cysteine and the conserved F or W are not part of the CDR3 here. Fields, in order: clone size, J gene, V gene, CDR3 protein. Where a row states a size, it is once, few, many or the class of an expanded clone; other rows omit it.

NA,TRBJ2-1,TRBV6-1,ASTVRQQGEQF
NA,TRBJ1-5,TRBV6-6,ASSDTGDQPQH
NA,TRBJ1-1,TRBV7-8,ASSTTPGGLTEAF
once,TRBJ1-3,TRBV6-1,ASSEQGRVGNTIY
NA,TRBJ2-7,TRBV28,ASSLDGAAYEQY
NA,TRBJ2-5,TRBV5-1,ASSPGTQETQY
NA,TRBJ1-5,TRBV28,ASSFSGIDASNQPQH
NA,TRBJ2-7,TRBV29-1,SVAPRTSSHEQY
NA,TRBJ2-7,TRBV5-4,ASSLFSGGHEQY
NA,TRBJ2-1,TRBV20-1,SASPVNEQF
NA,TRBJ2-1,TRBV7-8,ASSLERNEQF
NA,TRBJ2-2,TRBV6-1,ASSALGTDNTGELF
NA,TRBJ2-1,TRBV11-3,ASSLRTRTSGRDNEQF
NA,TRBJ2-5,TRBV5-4,AQSWYDMGQETQY
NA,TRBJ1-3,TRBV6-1,ASSEGTQGDFRNTIY
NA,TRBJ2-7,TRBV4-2,ASSQVPGQGSNEQY
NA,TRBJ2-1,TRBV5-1,ASKADYQPSYNEQF
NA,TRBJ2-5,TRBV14,ASSPVGGTQY
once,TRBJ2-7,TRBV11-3,ASSSNQQGNEQY
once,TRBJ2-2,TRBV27,ASSPTRRTSGSTGELF
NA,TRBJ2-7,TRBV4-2,ASSQVGTSGRFEQY
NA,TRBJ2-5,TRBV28,ASSPPHRETQY
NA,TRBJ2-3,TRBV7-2,ASSRKIQGPASTDTQY
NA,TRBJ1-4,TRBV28,ASSPQGGINEKLF
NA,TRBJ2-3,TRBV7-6,ASSLGGPLDTQY
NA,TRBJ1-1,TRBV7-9,ASSLTGGTEAF
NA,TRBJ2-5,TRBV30,AWNLQETQY
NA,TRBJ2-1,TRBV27,ASSLNPGNSYNEQF
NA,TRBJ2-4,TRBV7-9,ASSLGAIGTKNIQY
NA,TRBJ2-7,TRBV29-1,SVSVGGGYEQY
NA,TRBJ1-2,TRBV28,ASSLTGVVGYT
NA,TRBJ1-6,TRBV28,ASGGLARGLRKDSPLH
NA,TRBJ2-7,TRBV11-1,ASSLELRGYEQY
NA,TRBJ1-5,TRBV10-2,ASSTGSNQPQH
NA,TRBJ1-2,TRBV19,ASSIRTGYNYGYT
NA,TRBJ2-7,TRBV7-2,ASSASSGPLHEQY
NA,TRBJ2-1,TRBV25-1,ASSVKQGSNEQF